Listed here is a single T cell receptor (beta chain). Its antigen is as yet unknown. Newly diagnosed hyperthyroidism patients aged 18 to 65 years had disease lasting under 2 months. From roughly 10 ml of fresh peripheral blood, PBMCs were isolated. Trimming pared 2 bases from V and 9 bases from J, leaving 13 bases between. The CDR3 has 13 residues. Germline CDR1 and CDR2: MDHEN and SYDVKM. This sample was taken from a study of T cells in Graves' hyperthyroidism and ophthalmopathy. Amplified TCR beta CDR3 regions derived from RNA transcripts. During a first-round RT-PCR of the TCR CDR3, the HTBI primer set was used. TCRdb processed the multiplex PCR reads anew with MiXCR; each CDR3 protein has one entry. Among 350,000 or so distinct CDR3 sequences listed, roughly 15% were seen once. Whole-study results and caveats: Model predictions of ophthalmopathy came a median around 7.1 months before onset. Among clonotypes expanded in thyroid above 0.001, most were also found in blood.

The sample taken for sequencing was blood. The chain employs TRBV28 and TRBJ2-5, with unresolved D. This sequence originates from a woman in her 30s with Graves' hyperthyroidism that later progressed to Graves' ophthalmopathy. The chain's CDR3 is CASSLAVLASQYF. As DNA, the CDR3 is TGTGCCAGCAGTTTAGCAGTCCTCGCATCCCAGTACTTC.